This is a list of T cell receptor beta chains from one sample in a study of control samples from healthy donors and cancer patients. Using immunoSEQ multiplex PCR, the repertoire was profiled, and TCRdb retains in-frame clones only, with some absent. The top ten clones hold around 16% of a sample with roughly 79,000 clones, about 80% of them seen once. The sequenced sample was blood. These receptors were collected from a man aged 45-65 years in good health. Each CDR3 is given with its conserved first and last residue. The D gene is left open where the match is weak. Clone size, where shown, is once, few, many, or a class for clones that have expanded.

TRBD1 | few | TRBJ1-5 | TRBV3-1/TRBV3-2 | CASSQGPTGLSNQPQHF | TGTGCCAGCAGCCAAGGGCCGACAGGGCTTAGCAATCAGCCCCAGCATTTT
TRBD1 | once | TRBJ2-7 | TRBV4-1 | CASSQDVPGGFYEQYF | TGCGCCAGCAGCCAAGATGTGCCAGGGGGCTTCTACGAGCAGTACTTC
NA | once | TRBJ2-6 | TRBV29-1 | CSVVNSGGSGANVLTF | TGCAGCGTTGTAAATAGCGGTGGGTCTGGGGCCAACGTCCTGACTTTC
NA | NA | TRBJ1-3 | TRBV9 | CASSVGTDGNTIYF | TGTGCCAGCAGCGTAGGGACAGATGGAAACACCATATATTTT
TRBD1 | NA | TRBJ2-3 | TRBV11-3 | CASSLDGTGTDTQYF | TGTGCCAGCAGCTTAGATGGGACAGGCACAGATACGCAGTATTTT
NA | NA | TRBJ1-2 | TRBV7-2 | CASSSGPRDLYGYTF | TGTGCCAGCAGCTCTGGGCCTCGGGACCTGTATGGCTACACCTTC
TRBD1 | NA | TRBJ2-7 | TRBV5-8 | CASSLEDRVHEQYF | TGTGCCAGCAGCTTGGAAGACAGGGTCCACGAGCAGTACTTC
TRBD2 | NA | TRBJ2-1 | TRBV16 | CASSPEIRTSNNEQFF | TGTGCCAGCAGCCCCGAGATACGGACTAGCAATAATGAGCAGTTCTTC
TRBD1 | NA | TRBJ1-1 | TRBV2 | CASSETGRGFKTEAFF | TGTGCCAGCAGCGAGACAGGGAGGGGGTTTAAGACTGAAGCTTTCTTT
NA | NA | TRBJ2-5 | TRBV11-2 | CASSLGGTERETQYF | TGTGCCAGCAGCTTAGGCGGGACGGAGCGTGAGACCCAGTACTTC
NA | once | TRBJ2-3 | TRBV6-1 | CASSEWIRGSTDTQYF | TGTGCCAGCAGTGAATGGATCCGGGGGTCGACAGATACGCAGTATTTT
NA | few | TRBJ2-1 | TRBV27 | CASSRGSSYNEQFF | TGTGCCAGTTCGAGGGGGAGCTCCTACAATGAGCAGTTCTTC
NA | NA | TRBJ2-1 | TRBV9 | CASSVGGFAYNEQFF | TGTGCCAGCAGCGTAGGAGGGTTTGCATACAATGAGCAGTTCTTC
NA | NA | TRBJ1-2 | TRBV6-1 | CASSEREYGYTF | TGTGCCAGCAGTGAACGGGAGTATGGCTACACCTTC
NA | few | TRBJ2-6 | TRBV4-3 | CASSQDPQGSNVLTF | TGCGCCAGCAGCCAAGATCCCCAGGGGTCCAACGTCCTGACTTTC
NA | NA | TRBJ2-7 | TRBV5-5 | CASSLAGGGGFSYEQYF | TGTGCCAGCAGCTTGGCCGGTGGGGGGGGCTTCTCCTACGAGCAGTACTTC
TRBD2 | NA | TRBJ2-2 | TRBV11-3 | CASSLVVPSGSAGELFF | TGTGCCAGCAGCTTAGTGGTCCCTAGCGGGAGCGCCGGGGAGCTGTTTTTT
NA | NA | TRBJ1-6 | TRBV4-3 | CASSQDNSPLHF | TGCGCCAGCAGCCAAGATAATTCACCCCTCCACTTT
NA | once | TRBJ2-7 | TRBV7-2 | CASSLVSGAHEQYF | TGTGCCAGCAGCTTAGTATCAGGCGCCCACGAGCAGTACTTC
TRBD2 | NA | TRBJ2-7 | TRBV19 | CASSTTSGHYEQYF | TGTGCCAGTAGTACGACTAGCGGCCACTACGAGCAGTACTTC
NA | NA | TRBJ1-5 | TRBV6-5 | CASSGLLSQHF | TGTGCCAGCAGCGGCCTCTTGTCCCAGCATTTT
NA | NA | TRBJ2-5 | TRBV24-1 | CATSGRNPETQYF | TGTGCCACCAGTGGTAGAAACCCAGAGACCCAGTACTTC
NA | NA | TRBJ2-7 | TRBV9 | CASSERRDSYEQYF | TGTGCCAGCAGCGAGAGGAGGGACTCCTACGAGCAGTACTTC
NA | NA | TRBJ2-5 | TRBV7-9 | CASSQATGEGTQYF | TGTGCCAGCAGCCAAGCTACAGGGGAGGGGACCCAGTACTTC
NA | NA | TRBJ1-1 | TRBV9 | CASSYLTDSINTEAFF | TGTGCCAGCAGTTACCTGACCGACAGTATAAACACTGAAGCTTTCTTT
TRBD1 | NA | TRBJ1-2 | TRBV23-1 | CASSQRTGGRANYGYTF | TGCGCCAGCAGTCAACGGACAGGGGGTAGAGCTAACTATGGCTACACCTTC
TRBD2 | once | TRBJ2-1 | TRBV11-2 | CASSIATSDEQFF | TGTGCCAGCAGCATAGCGACTAGCGATGAGCAGTTCTTC
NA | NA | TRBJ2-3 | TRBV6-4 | CASSVRGFGNTDTQYF | TGTGCCAGCAGTGTAAGGGGATTCGGTAACACAGATACGCAGTATTTT
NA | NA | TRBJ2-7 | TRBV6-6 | CASSPTADKTYEQYF | TGTGCCAGCAGTCCGACCGCGGACAAGACCTACGAGCAGTACTTC
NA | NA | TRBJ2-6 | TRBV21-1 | CASSKAGTSGRLSGANVLTF | TGTGCCAGCAGCAAAGCGGGGACTAGCGGGAGGCTCTCTGGGGCCAACGTCCTGACTTTC
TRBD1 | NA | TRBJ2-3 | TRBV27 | CASSLLQGASLTDTQYF | TGTGCCAGCAGTTTACTACAGGGGGCCAGCCTCACAGATACGCAGTATTTT
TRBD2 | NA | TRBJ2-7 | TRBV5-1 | CASSLLVSGGRNYEQYF | TGCGCCAGCAGCTTGTTGGTTAGCGGGGGACGTAACTACGAGCAGTACTTC
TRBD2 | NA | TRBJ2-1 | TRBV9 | CASSVVATSGNNEQFF | TGTGCCAGCAGCGTAGTGGCTACTAGCGGGAACAATGAGCAGTTCTTC
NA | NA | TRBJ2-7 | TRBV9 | CASSVGTLAYEQYF | TGTGCCAGCAGCGTGGGGACTCTAGCCTACGAGCAGTACTTC
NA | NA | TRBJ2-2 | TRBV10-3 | CAISLGQNTGELFF | TGTGCCATCAGTCTCGGACAGAACACCGGGGAGCTGTTTTTT
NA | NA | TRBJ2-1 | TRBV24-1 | CATSDWAGGTNEQFF | TGTGCCACCAGTGATTGGGCCGGCGGGACCAATGAGCAGTTCTTC
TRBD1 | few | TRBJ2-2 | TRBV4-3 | CASSQYAGTVNTGELFF | TGCGCCAGCAGCCAATATGCCGGGACAGTAAACACCGGGGAGCTGTTTTTT
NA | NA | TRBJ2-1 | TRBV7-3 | CASSSLDPLTGDEQFF | TGTGCCAGCAGCTCTCTGGACCCCCTCACCGGCGATGAGCAGTTCTTC